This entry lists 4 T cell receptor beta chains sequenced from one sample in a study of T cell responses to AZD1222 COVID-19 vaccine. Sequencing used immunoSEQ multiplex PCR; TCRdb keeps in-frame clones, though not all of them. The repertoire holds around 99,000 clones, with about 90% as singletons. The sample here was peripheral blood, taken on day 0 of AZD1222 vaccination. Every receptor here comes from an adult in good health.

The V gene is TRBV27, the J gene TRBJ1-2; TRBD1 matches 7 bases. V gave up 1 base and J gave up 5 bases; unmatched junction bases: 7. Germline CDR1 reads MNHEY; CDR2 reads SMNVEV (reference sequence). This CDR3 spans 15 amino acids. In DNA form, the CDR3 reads TGTGCCAGCAGTTTATTCGGACAGGATTTTTATGGCTACACCTTC. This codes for CASSLFGQDFYGYTF.

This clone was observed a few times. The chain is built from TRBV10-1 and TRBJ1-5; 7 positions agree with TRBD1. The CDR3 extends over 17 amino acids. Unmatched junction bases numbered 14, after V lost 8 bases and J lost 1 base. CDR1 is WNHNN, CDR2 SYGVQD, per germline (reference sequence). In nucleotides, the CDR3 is TGCGCCAGCGAATGCACCTTGACAGGGAAGAGCAATCAGCCCCAGCATTTT. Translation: CASECTLTGKSNQPQHF.

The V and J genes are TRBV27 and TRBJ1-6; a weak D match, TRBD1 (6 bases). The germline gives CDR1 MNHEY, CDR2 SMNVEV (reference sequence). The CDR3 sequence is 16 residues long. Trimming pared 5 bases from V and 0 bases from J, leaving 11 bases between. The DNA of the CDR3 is TGTGCCAGCAGTACTCTACAGGGCTCCTATAATTCACCCCTCCACTTT. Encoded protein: CASSTLQGSYNSPLHF.

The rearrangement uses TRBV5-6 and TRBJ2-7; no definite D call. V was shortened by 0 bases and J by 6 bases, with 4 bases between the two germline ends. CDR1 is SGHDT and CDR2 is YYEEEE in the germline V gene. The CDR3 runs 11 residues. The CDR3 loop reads CASSLEAEQYF. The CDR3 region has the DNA TGTGCCAGCAGCTTGGAGGCCGAGCAGTACTTC.